The 8 T cell receptor beta chains below all came from one sample that was sequenced in a study of response to subunit inactivated influenza vaccine. MiXCR was run by TCRdb on the RT-PCR reads, yielding one entry per CDR3 protein. The sample shows 500,000 to 600,000 distinct CDR3 sequences, 12% of them seen only once. The specimen was PBMCs from blood, collected on the day of vaccination. Receptor source: a man over 45 who received an inactivated influenza vaccine.

This clonotype appeared a few times. The chain has TRBV7-2 and TRBJ2-1, with 9 bases aligning to TRBD2. The CDR3 spans 15 residues. In germline, CDR1 is SGHTA, CDR2 FQGNSA. V dropped 5 bases and J dropped 3; count of bases not matched to a gene: 5. CDR3 loop: CASSSRTSDYNEQFF. The CDR3 coding sequence is TGTGCCAGCAGCAGCCGGACTAGCGACTACAATGAGCAGTTCTTC.

This clonotype was detected many times. Sequence at one end of the junction differs from germline and may be a read error. This chain uses TRBV7-2 with TRBJ2-5; TRBD2 agrees at 9 bases. The CDR3 length is 15 residues. In germline, CDR1 is SGHTA, CDR2 FQGNSA. The CDR3 loop reads CASSLEGRVVAGALF. The CDR3 bases are TGTGCCAGCAGCTTAGAGGGACGGGTCGTAGCGGGAGCCCTTTTC.

This clonotype was detected ten times or more. The chain employs TRBV27 and TRBJ2-1, with D maybe TRBD2 (6 bases). The V gene's germline CDR1 is MNHEY and CDR2 SMNVEV (reference sequence). There are 16 residues in the CDR3. The ends were cut back, 0 bases at V and 0 bases at J, with 9 bases in the middle. CDR3 sequence (DNA): TGTGCCAGCAGTTTATCTGGGAGGTACTCCTACAATGAGCAGTTCTTC. It specifies CASSLSGRYSYNEQFF.

This clonotype occurred a few times. Here the CDR3 reads CASRVGGSEQFF. The CDR3 DNA reads as TGTGCCAGCAGGGTCGGGGGATCTGAGCAGTTCTTC. The chain combines TRBV28 with TRBJ2-1; D is perhaps TRBD2 (6 bases). This CDR3 has 12 amino acids. The V gene lost 6 bases and the J gene lost 9 bases, with 12 bases spanning the gap. Looked up from germline, CDR1 is MDHEN and CDR2 is SYDVKM. Supplemented by reference TRBV28 and TRBJ2-1, the full variable domain reads DVKVTQSSRYLVKRTGEKVFLECVQDMDHENMFWYRQDPGLGLRLIYFSYDVKMKEKGDIPEGYSVSREKKERFSLILESASTNQTSMYLCASRVGGSEQFFGPGTRLTVL.

This clonotype was counted ten times or more. The chain uses TRBV12-3 or TRBV12-4 and TRBJ2-1; D is perhaps TRBD1 (6 bases). The CDR3 has 13 residues. Trimming removed 5 bases from V and 9 bases from J, with 14 bases in between. The CDR3 DNA is TGTGCCAGCAGTCAGATTAACAGGGCTGAGCAGTTCTTC. This encodes CASSQINRAEQFF.

This clonotype was counted between two and nine times. V and J are TRBV24-1 and TRBJ1-3; no firm D call. The V and J ends lost 5 bases and 4 bases respectively, with 8 bases between them. The germline gives CDR1 KGHDR, CDR2 SFDVKD. The CDR3 has 13 residues. The CDR3 is CATSAGPGNTIYF. The CDR3 DNA is TGTGCCACCAGTGCCGGGCCCGGAAACACCATATATTTT.

To note about this clonotype: A junction end diverges from the germline sequence, so it may reflect a read error. The genes are TRBV5-1 and TRBJ1-1; D ambiguous. CDR3 length equals 13 residues. CDR1 is SGHRS, CDR2 YFSETQ, per germline. CDR3 in amino acids: CASSLERGTEAFF. CDR3 DNA: TGTGCCAGCAGCTTAGAGCGGGGCACTGAAGCTTTCTTT. The whole variable domain, remainder taken from reference TRBV5-1 and TRBJ1-1, is KAGVTQTPRYLIKTRGQQVTLSCSPISGHRSVSWYQQTPGQGLQFLFEYFSETQRNKGNFPGRFSGRQFSNSRSEMNVSTLELGDSALYLCASSLERGTEAFFGQGTRLTVV.

Ten or more counts support this clonotype. V usage is TRBV7-8 and J usage is TRBJ2-7; D possibly corresponds to TRBD2 (6 bases). The CDR3 length is 16 residues. Trimming left V 1 base short and J 2 bases short, with 15 bases between. Germline V gives CDR1 SGHVS, CDR2 FQNEAQ. CDR3 sequence (DNA): TGTGCCAGCAGCTTAGGAAGGCGGGACGGAACCTACGAGCAGTACTTC. It translates to CASSLGRRDGTYEQYF.